This T cell receptor (beta chain) was sequenced in a study of cytomegalovirus exposure and HLA in healthy donors. In the study overall: Of a few hundred genotyped donors, roughly 81% clustered with self-reported Caucasian donors. Overall study results and limits: TCR beta sequences numbering fewer than 20,000 were associated with HLA alleles at 0.05 false discovery rate in a later analysis. A list of 164 TCR beta chains associated with cytomegalovirus was given.

Concerning this clone: Its antigen is not identified.

Germline V lookup: CDR1 SQVTM, CDR2 ANQGSEA. The CDR3 runs to 12 residues. With 1 base removed from V and 2 bases from J, the gap between germline ends came to 6 bases. Use of 60 Vbeta and 13 Jbeta primers characterized the PCR. Profiled with immunoSEQ multiplex PCR; TCRdb holds only in-frame clones, not every one. The sample holds some 200,000 clones; approximately 81% are singletons and the top ten take approximately 2.2%. This clonotype was obtained from a woman in her fifties or sixties in good health and CMV-seronegative. The rearrangement uses TRBV29-1 and TRBJ2-7, with D possibly matching TRBD1 (6 bases). The material sequenced was PBMCs. Here the CDR3 DNA reads TGCAGCGTTGAAGGGGACACCTACGAGCAGTACTTC. Translation gives CSVEGDTYEQYF.